The TCR beta chain under discussion was sequenced for a study of T cell changes during pregnancy in multiple sclerosis. TCRdb's copy holds only in-frame clones and misses some; the assay was immunoSEQ multiplex PCR. The sample shows more than 30,000 clones, about 88% of them seen only once. J lost 4 bases, V lost 1 base, and 2 bases had no gene match. CDR3 size: 15 residues. CDR1 is LGHNA and CDR2 is YNFKEQ in the germline V gene. The chain has TRBV4-2 and TRBJ2-5; 11 nucleotides align to TRBD1. The sample here was CD8+ T cells from peripheral blood mononuclear cells, taken in the second trimester of pregnancy. The clonotype originates from a female donor with multiple sclerosis, enrolled in a pregnancy study. CDR3 region: CASSQGGQGVETQYF. CDR3 DNA sequence: TGTGCCAGCAGCCAAGGGGGACAGGGGGTAGAGACCCAGTACTTC.